This T cell receptor (beta chain) was sequenced during a study of response to subunit inactivated influenza vaccine. This clonotype was counted at least ten times. As yet, its antigen is unknown. Whole-study findings and limits: The authors suggested that few new T cells are recruited per seasonal influenza vaccination.

TCRdb reprocessed the RT-PCR reads via MiXCR and lists one record per CDR3 protein. The repertoire holds under 950,000 distinct CDR3 sequences, with less than 25% as singletons. CDR3 length: 16 residues. The V gene's germline CDR1 is SQVTM and CDR2 ANQGSEA. The V and J ends lost 0 bases and 7 bases, in that order; junction bases with no gene match: 8. The TCR sequence derives from a man aged 45 to 65 who received an inactivated influenza vaccine. V is TRBV29-1 and J is TRBJ2-1; 11 bases agree with TRBD2. The source material was PBMCs from blood, sampled less than 6 days after vaccination. CDR3 coding DNA: TGCAGCGTTGAAGATCCCGGGACTAGCGGCGAGAATGAGCAGTTCTTC. Residues: CSVEDPGTSGENEQFF.